This TCR beta chain emerged from a study of T cell changes during pregnancy in multiple sclerosis. The CDR3 is 15 amino acids. CDR1 is MNHEY and CDR2 is SVGAGI in the germline V gene. The ends lost 0 bases at V and 6 bases at J; junction bases unmatched: 3. Libraries were prepared by immunoSEQ multiplex PCR; TCRdb keeps only in-frame clonotypes and omits some of them. Among 79,000 or so clones listed, around nine tenths were seen once. This TCR was sampled from a female donor with multiple sclerosis, enrolled in a pregnancy study. V and J are TRBV6-5 and TRBJ1-5; 9 nucleotides agree with TRBD1. Specimen: peripheral blood, collected before pregnancy. The CDR3 DNA is TGTGCCAGCAGTTACTCGACAGGGGGAGGTCAGCCCCAGCATTTT. Residues: CASSYSTGGGQPQHF.